The 22 T cell receptor beta chains below were found in one sample sequenced in a study of blood T cell repertoires in COVID-19. Here immunoSEQ multiplex PCR was the method, and the copy in TCRdb shows in-frame clones only, minus some. The repertoire holds about 430,000 clones, with about 88% as singletons. What was sequenced was PBMCs or T cells enriched from blood (not recorded which). These receptor sequences come from a woman between 18 and 29 years old who had been exposed to COVID-19.

The chain recombines TRBV11-2 with TRBJ2-3; 12 nucleotides match TRBD2. This CDR3 is 16 amino acids long. Germline CDR1 SGHAT, CDR2 FQNNGV. V trimming: 1 base; J trimming: 6 bases; junction bases outside the gene matches: 5. In DNA form, the CDR3 reads TGTGCCAGCAGCTTAGCGACTAGCGGGAGACAGGATACGCAGTATTTT. It is translated as CASSLATSGRQDTQYF.

V is TRBV27 and J is TRBJ2-3; 8 positions match TRBD2. The CDR3 consists of 14 residues. Germline V gives CDR1 MNHEY, CDR2 SMNVEV (reference sequence). Trimming cost V 8 bases and J 11 bases; bases outside gene matches: 15. CDR3 in amino acids: CASYGLATQYEQYF. The CDR3 DNA is TGTGCCAGCTATGGACTAGCCACGCAATATGAGCAGTATTTT.

The rearrangement uses TRBV12-3 or TRBV12-4 and TRBJ1-1; D unresolved. Trimming cost V 2 bases and J 10 bases, with 11 bases left between them. This CDR3 is built from 12 residues. CDR3 sequence: CASSLFRGRAFF. The CDR3 bases are TGTGCCAGCAGTTTATTCAGAGGGAGAGCTTTCTTT.

This clone was counted only a few times. The CDR3 region is CASGTLPTGGGKGYTF. The CDR3 coding sequence is TGTGCCAGCGGAACGCTACCAACAGGGGGCGGGAAGGGCTACACCTTC. The chain links TRBV28 to TRBJ1-2; 9 bases map to TRBD1. Germline V gene sequence: CDR1 MDHEN, CDR2 SYDVKM. The CDR3 is made up of 16 amino acids. V lost 8 bases and J lost 8; bases outside the gene matches: 18.

This chain links TRBV13 with TRBJ1-2; D unresolved. V was trimmed by 0 bases and J by 8 bases, leaving 13 bases between them. The CDR3 runs to 14 residues. CDR1 is PRHDT and CDR2 is FYEKMQ in the germline V gene (reference sequence). As DNA, the CDR3 is TGTGCCAGCAGCTTAGGGGGCTCGGCATGGGGCTACACCTTC. It encodes CASSLGGSAWGYTF.

This clone is a singleton in its sample. The V call is TRBV3-1 (or the pseudogene TRBV3-2), the J call TRBJ2-7; TRBD2 aligns across 12 bases. CDR3 length equals 17 residues. Germline-derived CDR1 and CDR2 are LGHDT and YNNKEL (reference sequence). V dropped 3 bases and J dropped 2; count of bases not matched to a gene: 8. CDR3 coding DNA: TGTGCCAGCAGCCAGGCAACTAGCGGGGGGTCCGCCTACGAGCAGTACTTC. It codes for CASSQATSGGSAYEQYF.

The J gene is TRBJ2-7, the V gene TRBV7-2, with 11 bases lining up with TRBD1. Germline lookup yields CDR1 SGHTA and CDR2 FQGNSA. V trimming: 5 bases; J trimming: 4 bases; junction bases outside the gene matches: 4. The length of the CDR3 is 14 residues. In DNA, the CDR3 is TGTGCCAGCAGCCAGGGACAGGGGGTTTACGAGCAGTACTTC. This translates into CASSQGQGVYEQYF. The variable domain in full, with the rest retrieved from reference TRBV7-2 and TRBJ2-7, is GAGVSQSPSNKVTEKGKDVELRCDPISGHTALYWYRQSLGQGLEFLIYFQGNSAPDKSGLPSDRFSAERTGGSVSTLTIQRTQQEDSAVYLCASSQGQGVYEQYFGPGTRLTVT.

The chain uses TRBV10-3 and TRBJ2-5, with D tentatively TRBD2 (6 bases). V lost 6 bases and J 1 base, leaving 9 bases between the germline ends. CDR3 length: 13 residues. The germline V gene has CDR1 ENHRY and CDR2 SYGVKD. The DNA of the CDR3 is TGTGCCATCAGGGCTAGCGCCCAAGAGACCCAGTACTTC. It encodes CAIRASAQETQYF.

The chain combines TRBV5-1 with TRBJ1-1, with a tentative D call TRBD1 (5 bases). This CDR3 has 16 amino acids. The V and J ends lost 1 base and 2 bases respectively, with 15 bases between them. Germline V CDR1 and CDR2: SGHRS, YFSETQ. The CDR3 is CASSLRGDPTNTEAFF. The CDR3 DNA sequence: TGCGCCAGCAGCTTGCGGGGGGACCCTACCAACACTGAAGCTTTCTTT.

This chain uses TRBV7-5 with TRBJ1-4. TRBV7-5 is a known pseudogene. The CDR3 covers 15 residues. The CDR3 loop reads CVRSLARGKPQKLFF. DNA for the CDR3: TGTGTCAGAAGCTTAGCGAGAGGGAAACCCCAAAAACTGTTTTTT.

The chain uses TRBV3-1 (or the pseudogene TRBV3-2) and TRBJ2-3; 10 bases match TRBD2. The CDR3 is made up of 19 amino acids. Germline assignment: CDR1 LGHDT and CDR2 YNNKEL (reference sequence). Trimming cost V 1 base and J 5 bases; bases outside gene matches: 15. CDR3 sequence: CASSQVGTAGTSVLDTQYF. DNA for the CDR3: TGTGCCAGCAGCCAAGTAGGGACAGCCGGGACTAGCGTTCTAGATACGCAGTATTTT.

CDR3 sequence reads: CASSQSGVRSSGSPLHF. CDR3 nucleotide sequence: TGCGCCAGCAGCCAGTCCGGGGTAAGGTCATCCGGTTCACCCCTCCACTTT. V and J are TRBV4-1 and TRBJ1-6; D uncertain. There are 17 residues in the CDR3. Germline loops: CDR1 MGHRA, CDR2 YSYEKL. The V end was cut by 3 bases, the J end by 9 bases, with 21 bases between.

This clone has more than one count but fewer than ten. This sequence joins TRBV21-1 and TRBJ2-5; the table's D call TRBD2 went unverified against the DNA. TRBV21-1 is a recognized pseudogene. The CDR3 spans 16 residues. The DNA of the CDR3 is TGTGCCAGCAGCTCCCGACTAGCGGGAGGGCAAGAGACCCAGTACTTC. Translated, it gives CASSSRLAGGQETQYF.

The chain couples TRBV18 to TRBJ1-3; no clear D. This CDR3 is built from 14 residues. From germline, CDR1 is KGHSH and CDR2 LQKENI. With 0 bases removed from V and 8 bases from J, the gap between germline ends came to 11 bases. The chain's CDR3 is CASSPPGGLDTIYF. DNA of the CDR3: TGTGCCAGCTCACCACCGGGAGGATTGGACACCATATATTTT. Complete variable domain (other parts from reference TRBV18 and TRBJ1-3): NAGVMQNPRHLVRRRGQEARLRCSPMKGHSHVYWYRQLPEEGLKFMVYLQKENIIDESGMPKERFSAEFPKEGPSILRIQQVVRGDSAAYFCASSPPGGLDTIYFGEGSWLTVV.

This clone was counted once. The rearrangement uses TRBV5-1 and TRBJ2-7; TRBD2 matches at 7 bases. The germline CDR1 and CDR2 sequences are SGHRS and YFSETQ. Trimming cost V 2 bases and J 2 bases; bases outside gene matches: 4. The CDR3 is 14 residues long. CDR3: CASSFAGDPYEQYF. The CDR3 nucleotides read TGCGCCAGCAGCTTTGCGGGGGATCCCTACGAGCAGTACTTC.

The chain carries TRBV28 and TRBJ1-1, with D maybe TRBD1 (5 bases). The CDR3 has 15 amino acids. V lost 5 bases and J 0 bases, leaving 13 bases between the germline ends. The germline CDR1 and CDR2 sequences are MDHEN and SYDVKM. CDR3 sequence (DNA): TGTGCCAGCAGTCCCACGGGGACTATGAACACTGAAGCTTTCTTT. This sequence encodes CASSPTGTMNTEAFF.

This clone was recorded a few times. The rearrangement uses TRBV2 and TRBJ1-3, with a possible D match to TRBD1 (5 bases). V dropped 3 bases and J dropped 0 bases, with 9 bases sitting between them. The CDR3 is made up of 15 amino acids. The V gene's germline CDR1 is SNHLY and CDR2 FYNNEI. The CDR3 nucleotides are TGTGCCAGCAGTGACAGGGAACGCTCTGGAAACACCATATATTTT. This codes for CASSDRERSGNTIYF.

The chain has TRBV28 and TRBJ2-7; 11 bases line up with TRBD1. This CDR3 spans 13 amino acids. Germline CDR1 MDHEN, CDR2 SYDVKM. V lost 7 bases and J lost 9; bases outside the gene matches: 8. This CDR3 reads CASNTGTGGWQYF. CDR3 DNA: TGTGCCAGCAATACCGGGACAGGGGGATGGCAGTACTTC.

The V gene is TRBV24-1, the J gene TRBJ1-5; weak D call: TRBD1 (6 bases). The CDR3 loop spans 14 amino acids. The V gene lost 7 bases and the J gene lost 3 bases, with 12 bases spanning the gap. From germline, CDR1 is KGHDR and CDR2 SFDVKD. The CDR3 loop reads CATSLTGNNQPQHF. CDR3 DNA sequence: TGTGCCACCAGCCTGACAGGAAACAATCAGCCCCAGCATTTT.

The V call is TRBV6-5, the J call TRBJ2-7, with D perhaps TRBD1 (6 bases). Germline CDR1 is MNHEY and CDR2 is SVGAGI. V shed 2 bases and J shed 2 bases, with 16 bases lying between them. The CDR3 totals 16 residues. CDR3 sequence reads: CASSYNEITGTYEQYF. The CDR3, as DNA: TGTGCCAGCAGTTACAATGAAATAACAGGGACCTACGAGCAGTACTTC.

The gene calls are TRBV28 and TRBJ2-1, with 7 bases aligning to TRBD1. The ends lost 9 bases at V and 4 bases at J; junction bases unmatched: 6. Germline CDR1 is MDHEN and CDR2 is SYDVKM. The CDR3 has 13 amino acids. CDR3 bases: TGTGCCAGTCAAACAGGGGATTACAATGAGCAGTTCTTC. This sequence encodes CASQTGDYNEQFF.

The chain uses TRBV7-6 and TRBJ1-4, with 9 bases lining up with TRBD1. Germline V gene data show CDR1 as SGHVS and CDR2 as FNYEAQ. The V and J ends lost 5 bases and 6 bases, in that order; junction bases with no gene match: 13. The CDR3 extends over 17 amino acids. As DNA, the CDR3 is TGTGCCAGCAGCATTGCTCCGGCGGGACAGGGAGATGAAAAACTGTTTTTT. It specifies CASSIAPAGQGDEKLFF.